Listed below are T cell receptor beta chains from one sample, sequenced in a study of neoadjuvant nivolumab and ipilimumab in lung cancer. Measured with immunoSEQ multiplex PCR; TCRdb has only the in-frame clones, and not every one. This table has thousands of clones, approximately 80% appearing once. The specimen comprised tumor tissue, sampled after neoadjuvant nivolumab, alone or with ipilimumab, at or shortly before surgery. These receptors originate from an adult with non-small cell lung cancer. Both conserved end residues are part of each CDR3. D genes are given only for firm matches. For some rows the clone size is stated as once, few or many, or as a class when expanded; others skip it.

abundance,j_gene,v_gene,d_gene,CDR3aa,CDR3nt
.,TRBJ1-1,TRBV29-1,.,CSGKPSGAEAEAFF,TGCAGCGGCAAGCCGTCAGGGGCGGAGGCTGAAGCTTTCTTT
.,TRBJ2-3,TRBV2,.,CASLISPSTDTQYF,TGTGCCAGCCTGATTTCTCCTAGCACAGATACGCAGTATTTT
.,TRBJ2-7,TRBV5-5,.,CASSLQDGTTYEQYF,TGTGCCAGCAGCTTACAAGACGGAACCACCTACGAGCAGTACTTC
.,TRBJ2-2,TRBV9,.,CASSVGVTMNTGELFF,TGTGCCAGCAGCGTAGGGGTTACAATGAACACCGGGGAGCTGTTTTTT
.,TRBJ1-5,TRBV10-3,.,CAISEAGRQNQPQHF,TGTGCCATCAGTGAGGCGGGACGCCAAAATCAGCCCCAGCATTTT
.,TRBJ2-7,TRBV9,.,CASSPQLAAYEQYF,TGTGCCAGCAGCCCGCAGCTGGCGGCCTACGAGCAGTACTTC
.,TRBJ2-7,TRBV30,TRBD1,CAWSDTGGYEQYF,TGTGCCTGGAGTGATACAGGGGGCTACGAGCAGTACTTC
.,TRBJ2-7,TRBV7-9,.,CASSWGGRGLEQYF,TGTGCCAGCAGCTGGGGTGGCAGGGGCCTCGAGCAGTACTTC
once,TRBJ2-1,TRBV19,TRBD1,CASTEGQGEFNEQFF,TGTGCCAGTACAGAAGGACAGGGAGAATTCAATGAGCAGTTCTTC
.,TRBJ2-2,TRBV2,.,CASRASGVTGELFF,TGTGCCAGCAGGGCCAGCGGAGTCACCGGGGAGCTGTTTTTT
few,TRBJ1-4,TRBV19,.,CASRLRQFSTNEKLFF,TGTGCCAGTAGGCTAAGACAGTTCTCAACTAATGAAAAACTGTTTTTT
.,TRBJ1-1,TRBV7-9,.,CASTPFSGEAEAFF,TGTGCCAGCACCCCCTTTTCGGGGGAGGCTGAAGCTTTCTTT
.,TRBJ1-1,TRBV6-5,.,CASSLLGGSAEAFF,TGTGCCAGCAGTCTTTTGGGGGGGTCGGCTGAAGCTTTCTTT
few,TRBJ2-7,TRBV7-9,.,CASSLAGVNYEQYF,TGTGCCAGCAGCTTAGCGGGAGTAAACTACGAGCAGTACTTC
.,TRBJ2-3,TRBV19,TRBD1,CASSIRQGQGTDTQYF,TGTGCCAGTAGTATAAGACAGGGACAGGGCACAGATACGCAGTATTTT
.,TRBJ1-5,TRBV4-1,.,CASSQGFGGNQPQHF,TGCGCCAGCAGCCAAGGTTTCGGCGGCAATCAGCCCCAGCATTTT
.,TRBJ1-1,TRBV5-6,.,CASSLMATFTEAFF,TGTGCCAGCAGCTTAATGGCGACATTCACTGAAGCTTTCTTT
.,TRBJ2-7,TRBV19,TRBD1,CASSSTRTGAPYEQYF,TGTGCCAGTAGTTCTACTCGGACAGGAGCGCCCTACGAGCAGTACTTC
.,TRBJ2-7,TRBV4-1,.,CASSQGARTGWDEQYF,TGCGCCAGCAGCCAAGGTGCGAGGACGGGATGGGACGAGCAGTACTTC